The 17 T cell receptor beta chains in this list originate from one sample, sequenced in a study of control samples from healthy donors and cancer patients (TCRdb year 2020). The library relied on the immunoSEQ multiplex PCR assay. TCRdb took over this immuneACCESS table, retaining in-frame rearrangements with V and J assigned. Such tables are incomplete; in checked studies, under half of the missing clones stem from an unresolved V gene, and the remainder is unexplained. Counted in this sample were around 140,000 clones; roughly 92% of them appeared once. The ten largest account for around 5.1% of the sample. Sequencing was done on a sample of blood. The receptor source for this set is a man aged 18 to 29 in good health.

The chain has TRBV12-5 and TRBJ2-1; 8 nucleotides match TRBD2. The CDR3 is 14 residues long. The trim removed 6 bases at V and 6 bases at J, leaving 7 bases unmatched. Germline V gene data show CDR1 as LGHNT and CDR2 as FRNRAP. In DNA form, the CDR3 reads TGTGCTAGTGGGACGGGACTAGTAGGCAATGAGCAGTTCTTC. Translated, it gives CASGTGLVGNEQFF.

The chain links TRBV19 to TRBJ1-1; D gene unclear. CDR1 and CDR2 from the germline V gene are LNHDA and SQIVND (reference sequence). The V end was cut by 5 bases, the J end by 4 bases, with 11 bases between. This CDR3 is built from 13 residues. This CDR3 is CASSRVGGTEAFF. CDR3 DNA: TGTGCCAGTAGTCGAGTAGGCGGCACTGAAGCTTTCTTT. Combining the CDR3 with reference TRBV19 and TRBJ1-1 gives the whole variable domain DGGITQSPKYLFRKEGQNVTLSCEQNLNHDAMYWYRQDPGQGLRLIYYSQIVNDFQKGDIAEGYSVSREKKESFPLTVTSAQKNPTAFYLCASSRVGGTEAFFGQGTRLTVV.

This clone occurred once. The chain employs TRBV6-6 and TRBJ1-5; D is uncertain. The V gene lost 10 bases and the J gene lost 5 bases, with 24 bases spanning the gap. The CDR3 runs to 16 residues. The V gene's germline CDR1 is MNHNY and CDR2 SVGAGI (reference sequence). CDR3 DNA: TGTGCCACCCTGCCCATCTTGCGCGGTCTGCATCAGCCCCAGCATTTT. Its protein is CATLPILRGLHQPQHF.

The CDR3, as DNA: TGCGCCAGCCAAGATTCGGGCACCGGGGAGCTGTTTTTT. Translating gives CASQDSGTGELFF. This chain joins TRBV10-1 and TRBJ2-2; D is undetermined. The CDR3 length is 13 residues. Looked up from germline, CDR1 is WNHNN and CDR2 is SYGVQD (reference sequence). Trimming removed 8 bases from V and 4 bases from J, with 11 bases in between.

The chain has TRBV6-1 and TRBJ1-1, with no clear D. The CDR3 spans 15 residues. The germline V and J ends were trimmed by 1 base and 0 bases, with 9 bases remaining between them. CDR1 MNHNS and CDR2 SASEGT come from the germline V gene. The CDR3 coding sequence is TGTGCCAGCAGTGAAGTTCGGACCATGAACACTGAAGCTTTCTTT. It yields the protein CASSEVRTMNTEAFF.

This chain connects TRBV11-2 to TRBJ2-2, with 9 bases matching TRBD1. This CDR3 is 14 amino acids long. Trimming removed 10 bases from V and 5 bases from J; junction bases left unmatched: 8. Germline V lookup: CDR1 SGHAT, CDR2 FQNNGV. DNA of the CDR3: TGTGCCACCCACAGGGGGCGAGGGACCGGGGAGCTGTTTTTT. It translates to CATHRGRGTGELFF.

The chain recombines TRBV19 with TRBJ1-1; D remains ambiguous. Germline values: CDR1 LNHDA, CDR2 SQIVND (reference sequence). V lost 11 bases and J 9 bases, leaving 34 bases between the germline ends. The CDR3 consists of 17 residues. The CDR3 coding sequence is TGTGCCCGCCGCCTTCGCTGCGGGGTCAAAAACAGTAACCAAGCTTTCTTT. Encoded protein: CARRLRCGVKNSNQAFF.

V is TRBV6-5 and J is TRBJ1-5; 7 nucleotides line up with TRBD1. CDR1 and CDR2 from the germline V gene are MNHEY and SVGAGI. J gave up 4 bases and V 2 bases, and 2 bases lay outside the gene matches. The CDR3 runs to 14 residues. CDR3 amino acids: CASSYGRGNQPQHF. Written as DNA, the CDR3 is TGTGCCAGCAGTTACGGCAGGGGGAATCAGCCCCAGCATTTT.

The V and J genes are TRBV13 and TRBJ1-6; D is unresolved. This CDR3 contains 15 residues. Looked up from germline, CDR1 is PRHDT and CDR2 is FYEKMQ (reference sequence). V lost 5 bases, J lost 10 bases, and 18 bases lay in between. The CDR3: CASSPRGGMGSPLHF. The CDR3, as DNA: TGTGCCAGCAGCCCCCGAGGAGGGATGGGCTCACCCCTCCACTTT.

This chain joins TRBV2 and TRBJ2-5; the D gene is possibly TRBD2 (6 bases). This CDR3 is 13 amino acids long. The V gene lost 4 bases and the J gene lost 5 bases, with 11 bases spanning the gap. The germline V gene has CDR1 SNHLY and CDR2 FYNNEI. The CDR3 bases are TGTGCCAGCAGTGTTGGGGGGAGGGAGACCCAGTACTTC. Protein sequence: CASSVGGRETQYF. The variable domain in full, with the rest retrieved from reference TRBV2 and TRBJ2-5, is EPEVTQTPSHQVTQMGQEVILRCVPISNHLYFYWYRQILGQKVEFLVSFYNNEISEKSEIFDDQFSVERPDGSNFTLKIRSTKLEDSAMYFCASSVGGRETQYFGPGTRLLVL.

In its sample, this clone was seen once. The J gene is TRBJ2-1, the V gene TRBV13, with D possibly called TRBD1 or TRBD2 (6 bases each). The germline gives CDR1 PRHDT, CDR2 FYEKMQ (reference sequence). This CDR3 is 16 amino acids long. Trimming stripped 5 bases from V and 0 bases from J, with 14 bases between. DNA of the CDR3: TGTGCCAGCAGCCCCCGAGGGGGGAGCTCCTACAATGAGCAGTTCTTC. It encodes CASSPRGGSSYNEQFF.

The chain employs TRBV5-1 and TRBJ2-3; 9 bases line up with TRBD2. The CDR3 extends over 16 amino acids. The germline V gene encodes CDR1 SGHRS and CDR2 YFSETQ. J gave up 5 bases and V 4 bases, and 11 bases lay outside the gene matches. The CDR3 loop is CASSRGAGGPEDTQYF. Here the CDR3 DNA reads TGCGCCAGCAGCAGAGGGGCGGGGGGGCCCGAAGATACGCAGTATTTT.

This clone was seen just once. The chain carries TRBV11-2 and TRBJ2-7; D is unresolved. The CDR3 consists of 14 residues. With 0 bases removed from V and 2 bases from J, the gap between germline ends came to 8 bases. Germline V gives CDR1 SGHAT, CDR2 FQNNGV. CDR3 protein: CASSLDPGPYEQYF. Here the CDR3 DNA reads TGTGCCAGCAGCTTAGATCCGGGCCCCTACGAGCAGTACTTC.

The DNA for the CDR3 is TGCGCCAGCAGCCACCTAGGACAGGGAGGGGCCAAAAACATTCAGTACTTC. It translates to CASSHLGQGGAKNIQYF. This rearrangement joins TRBV4-1 to TRBJ2-4, with a possible D match to TRBD1 (8 bases). Germline CDR1 is MGHRA and CDR2 is YSYEKL. The CDR3 spans 17 residues. Trimming pared 3 bases from V and 1 base from J, leaving 16 bases between.

The J gene is TRBJ2-7, the V gene TRBV19; 11 bases are a match to TRBD1. Looked up from germline, CDR1 is LNHDA and CDR2 is SQIVND (reference sequence). The CDR3 contains 14 residues. V lost 6 bases to trimming and J lost 3 bases; unmatched junction nucleotides: 4. CDR3 DNA sequence: TGTGCCAGTAGCCCGGGACAGGGGGACTACGAGCAGTACTTC. Translating it yields CASSPGQGDYEQYF.

V is TRBV3-1 (or the pseudogene TRBV3-2) and J is TRBJ2-7; 14 bases agree with TRBD2. V lost 6 bases and J lost 4; bases outside the gene matches: 5. The CDR3 consists of 15 residues. Germline CDR1 reads LGHDT; CDR2 reads YNNKEL (reference sequence). The CDR3 loop is CASSAWTSGGYEQYF. CDR3 coding DNA: TGTGCCAGCAGTGCCTGGACTAGCGGGGGGTACGAGCAGTACTTC.

The V gene is TRBV4-1, the J gene TRBJ1-4, with unresolved D. The length of the CDR3 is 15 residues. The V gene's germline CDR1 is MGHRA and CDR2 YSYEKL. Trimming pared 4 bases from V and 8 bases from J, leaving 17 bases between. The CDR3 bases are TGCGCCAGCAGCCCAGAGGGTCCACTGGGGGAAAAACTGTTTTTT. The encoded protein is CASSPEGPLGEKLFF.